This T cell receptor (beta chain) was found in a study of T cells of healthy individuals. TCRdb ran MiXCR on the 5' RACE reads and lists one entry per CDR3 protein. This table has 45,000 to 60,000 distinct CDR3 sequences, around 15% appearing once. This clonotype was detected ten times or more. In germline, CDR1 is ENHRY, CDR2 SYGVKD. V was pared by 4 bases and J by 2 bases, with 2 bases of the junction left unmatched. CDR3 size: 14 residues. The chain couples TRBV10-3 to TRBJ2-3; 8 positions match TRBD1. This clonotype was obtained from a human donor in good health. The CDR3 reads CAISAGQDTDTQYF. The CDR3 region has the DNA TGTGCCATCAGTGCGGGACAGGACACAGATACGCAGTATTTT.